This T cell receptor (beta chain) was observed in a study of cytomegalovirus exposure and HLA in healthy donors. Regarding the study as a whole: Exclusion applied to some V segments, including TRBV6-2 and TRBV6-3, as they were indistinguishable.

The study ran its PCR with 60 Vbeta and 13 Jbeta primers. Original handling: Later analysis identified tens of millions of unique TCR beta chains, around 10 million shared. Libraries were prepared by immunoSEQ multiplex PCR; TCRdb keeps only in-frame clonotypes and omits some of them. V, J and clone size derive from that table, while D and trimming were established from the DNA sequence. In the table there are 150,000 to 160,000 clones, roughly 85% of which are singletons. On this clone: Its target is not known.

The CDR3 is made up of 15 amino acids. V was trimmed by 0 bases and J by 1 base, leaving 9 bases between them. Germline CDR1 reads SGHNT; CDR2 reads YYREEE (reference sequence). This TCR was sampled from a woman aged 18-29 years in good health and CMV-seronegative. The J gene is TRBJ2-3, the V gene TRBV5-4; weak D call: TRBD2 (5 bases). Sample: PBMCs. The CDR3, as DNA: TGTGCCAGCAGCTTGGCAGCACTAGGCACAGATACGCAGTATTTT. Its translation: CASSLAALGTDTQYF.